A single sample gave rise to the 19 T cell receptor beta chains below, sequenced in a study of T cell changes during pregnancy in multiple sclerosis. Clones were sequenced by immunoSEQ multiplex PCR, and TCRdb holds only the in-frame ones, with some missing. Altogether 35,000 to 45,000 clones are present, about 91% being singletons, with the ten largest covering approximately 8.3%. The specimen comprised CD8+ T cells from peripheral blood mononuclear cells, sampled before pregnancy. The receptors derive from a female donor with multiple sclerosis, enrolled in a pregnancy study.

The chain employs TRBV7-7 and TRBJ2-2, with D possibly TRBD2 on 7 matching bases. Germline V CDR1 and CDR2: SSHAT, FNYEAQ (reference sequence). This CDR3 has 13 residues. CDR3 in amino acids: CATGGPNTGELFF. As DNA, the CDR3 is TGTGCTACGGGGGGCCCCAACACCGGGGAGCTGTTTTTT.

This clone appeared once. The chain couples TRBV5-4 to TRBJ2-7; 9 bases match TRBD2. V gave up 0 bases and J gave up 1 base; unmatched junction bases: 2. This CDR3 has 15 amino acids. Germline V gene data show CDR1 as SGHNT and CDR2 as YYREEE (reference sequence). CDR3 in DNA: TGTGCCAGCAGCTTGGGAGCGGGGGGTTCCTACGAGCAGTACTTC. Translating gives CASSLGAGGSYEQYF. Supplemented by reference TRBV5-4 and TRBJ2-7, the full variable domain reads ETGVTQSPTHLIKTRGQQVTLRCSSQSGHNTVSWYQQALGQGPQFIFQYYREEENGRGNFPPRFSGLQFPNYSSELNVNALELDDSALYLCASSLGAGGSYEQYFGPGTRLTVT.

The V gene is TRBV27, the J gene TRBJ1-5, with 8 bases aligning to TRBD1. CDR3 length: 14 amino acids. Germline V gene sequence: CDR1 MNHEY, CDR2 SMNVEV (reference sequence). Trimming took 5 bases from V and 5 from J; bases not matched to a gene: 5. This CDR3 is CASSPRTGYQPQHF. The CDR3 bases are TGTGCCAGCAGTCCCCGGACAGGGTATCAGCCCCAGCATTTT.

The rearrangement uses TRBV29-1 and TRBJ2-3; TRBD1 agrees at 8 bases. Trimming at V came to 6 bases and at J to 1 base, leaving 6 bases not matched to a gene. In germline, CDR1 is SQVTM, CDR2 ANQGSEA. CDR3 length: 14 amino acids. This CDR3 reads CSVETGAGTDTQYF. CDR3 nucleotides: TGCAGCGTGGAGACAGGGGCCGGCACAGATACGCAGTATTTT.

This clone was seen only once. This chain connects TRBV2 to TRBJ2-7; the match to TRBD1 covers 10 bases. This CDR3 region has 14 residues. Germline V CDR1 and CDR2: SNHLY, FYNNEI. Trimming at V came to 6 bases and at J to 4 bases, leaving 6 bases not matched to a gene. The CDR3 here is CASRVDRGRYEQYF. In DNA, the CDR3 is TGTGCCAGCAGAGTCGACAGGGGGCGGTACGAGCAGTACTTC.

This clone has a single count. The chain recombines TRBV13 with TRBJ1-2; D remains ambiguous. CDR1 is PRHDT and CDR2 is FYEKMQ in the germline V gene (reference sequence). V lost 0 bases and J 6 bases, leaving 5 bases between the germline ends. This CDR3 comprises 12 residues. In nucleotides, the CDR3 is TGTGCCAGCAGCTTAGGCTTCGATGGCTACACCTTC. Translation gives CASSLGFDGYTF.

The chain is built from TRBV19 and TRBJ2-1; D is undetermined. This CDR3 has 13 residues. Trimming removed 4 bases at V and 0 bases at J, with 4 bases between. Germline CDR1 and CDR2: LNHDA and SQIVND (reference sequence). CDR3 DNA: TGTGCCAGTAGTACCTACTCCTACAATGAGCAGTTCTTC. Translation: CASSTYSYNEQFF.

This chain uses TRBV9 with TRBJ2-1, with 9 bases aligning to TRBD2. With 0 bases clipped from V and 9 bases from J, the junction kept 7 bases outside the gene matches. Germline V gene sequence: CDR1 SGDLS, CDR2 YYNGEE. The CDR3 length is 15 residues. The CDR3 DNA is TGTGCCAGCAGCGTAGCGTGGCTAGCGGGAACTGAGCAGTTCTTC. Translating it yields CASSVAWLAGTEQFF.

As for this clone: The CDR3 end shows no conserved phenylalanine or tryptophan, and so a read error is likely. V usage is TRBV28 and J usage is TRBJ1-2; no clear D. CDR3 size: 13 residues. V gave up 6 bases and J gave up 3 bases, with 11 bases separating them. Germline CDR1 and CDR2: MDHEN and SYDVKM. CDR3 bases: TGTGCCAGCAGGTCGAGTGGGGACTATGGCTACACCCTC. Its translation is CASRSSGDYGYTL.

The genes are TRBV7-6 and TRBJ2-7, with 13 bases aligning to TRBD2. Trimming cost V 4 bases and J 2 bases; bases outside gene matches: 5. Germline assignment: CDR1 SGHVS and CDR2 FNYEAQ. This CDR3 is built from 16 residues. This chain's CDR3 is CASSSGTSGVAYEQYF. The CDR3 DNA reads TGTGCCAGCAGCTCGGGGACTAGCGGGGTCGCCTACGAGCAGTACTTC.

This chain joins TRBV5-6 and TRBJ1-4; 9 bases align to TRBD1. The germline gives CDR1 SGHDT, CDR2 YYEEEE. CDR3 length equals 16 residues. The V and J ends lost 3 bases and 5 bases, in that order; junction bases with no gene match: 8. CDR3 sequence reads: CASSSGPTGGNEKLFF. CDR3 in DNA: TGTGCCAGCAGCTCGGGTCCGACAGGGGGGAATGAAAAACTGTTTTTT.

The V call is TRBV9, the J call TRBJ2-1; D is unclear. This CDR3 is 13 amino acids long. Trimming shortened V by 7 bases and J by 4 bases, and 12 bases separated the two germline ends. Germline CDR1 is SGDLS and CDR2 is YYNGEE. In DNA, the CDR3 is TGTGCCAGCGGCTCACCGCCTTACAATGAGCAGTTCTTC. This gives the protein CASGSPPYNEQFF.

CDR3 residues: CATSRERTGVNEKLFF. The CDR3 bases are TGTGCCACCAGCAGAGAGAGGACAGGCGTTAATGAAAAACTGTTTTTT. The chain recombines TRBV15 with TRBJ1-4; 7 bases agree with TRBD1. The CDR3 has 16 residues. J gave up 4 bases and V 0 bases, and 5 bases lay outside the gene matches. The germline V gene encodes CDR1 LNHNV and CDR2 YYDKDF (reference sequence).

Here the CDR3 reads CASSSESTGDTYEQYF. The CDR3 DNA is TGTGCCAGCAGCTCCGAGTCGACAGGTGATACCTACGAGCAGTACTTC. V gene TRBV5-6 combines with J gene TRBJ2-7, with a weak D call TRBD1 (6 bases). CDR3 size: 16 residues. Germline CDR1 reads SGHDT; CDR2 reads YYEEEE. The V end lost 3 bases, the J end lost 2 bases, and 18 bases lay between the germline ends.

CDR3 DNA sequence: TGTGCCAGCAGCCTTGGACAGGGGGAACAGCCCCAGCATTTT. Protein: CASSLGQGEQPQHF. This chain links TRBV2 with TRBJ1-5, with TRBD1 matching 10 bases. This CDR3 is built from 14 residues. CDR1 is SNHLY and CDR2 is FYNNEI in the germline V gene. The J segment lost 7 bases and the V segment lost 6 bases, leaving 6 bases of the junction unmatched.

The chain links TRBV28 to TRBJ2-7; 8 bases match TRBD1. The CDR3 loop spans 16 amino acids. Germline loops: CDR1 MDHEN, CDR2 SYDVKM. V gave up 3 bases and J gave up 2 bases; unmatched junction bases: 9. Written as DNA, the CDR3 is TGTGCCAGCAGTTTCCCGGACAGGGATGAAACCTACGAGCAGTACTTC. Translating gives CASSFPDRDETYEQYF.

This sequence joins TRBV6-5 and TRBJ1-1; no clear D gene. The CDR3 has 13 amino acids. CDR1 and CDR2 from the germline V gene are MNHEY and SVGAGI. The V gene lost 4 bases and the J gene lost 1 base, with 7 bases spanning the gap. CDR3: CASSWAENTEAFF. The CDR3 DNA reads TGTGCCAGCAGTTGGGCAGAGAACACTGAAGCTTTCTTT.

The genes are TRBV27 and TRBJ2-1; tentatively, D is TRBD2 (7 bases). Trimming took 5 bases from V and 2 from J, leaving 19 bases between them. The CDR3 loop spans 17 amino acids. Germline V lookup: CDR1 MNHEY, CDR2 SMNVEV (reference sequence). The CDR3 protein is CASSKGMGEGAYNEQFF. In DNA form, the CDR3 reads TGTGCCAGCAGTAAGGGAATGGGGGAGGGGGCCTACAATGAGCAGTTCTTC.

A single count supports this clone. This rearrangement joins TRBV27 to TRBJ2-1; D unclear. Trimming stripped 3 bases from V and 1 base from J, with 13 bases between. Germline values: CDR1 MNHEY, CDR2 SMNVEV (reference sequence). The CDR3 covers 16 residues. The CDR3 sequence: CASSFSVPNSYNEQFF. The CDR3 region has the DNA TGTGCCAGCAGTTTCAGCGTTCCGAATTCCTACAATGAGCAGTTCTTC.